At least ten counts were recorded for the clone carrying this TCR beta chain. The entry originates in a study of neurological immune-mediated disorders. V was trimmed by 4 bases and J by 2 bases, leaving 12 bases between them. The CDR3 totals 15 residues. Synthesis of cDNA was accomplished via 5'RACE employing 10-nucleotide random UMIs. The authors obtained over 170 million TCR-beta sequences from 15-18 subjects per sequencing run. TCRdb independently ran MiXCR on the 5' RACE reads; one entry per CDR3 protein. The sample has about 80,000 distinct CDR3 sequences; roughly 10% are singletons. Input material: PBMCs. The chain joins TRBV12-3 or TRBV12-4 to TRBJ1-3; D is unclear. This TCR was sampled from a man in his fifties or sixties in good health. CDR3 in DNA: TGTGCCAGCAGTTCGCGGTTCAGTACTGGAAACACCATATATTTT. The encoded protein is CASSSRFSTGNTIYF.